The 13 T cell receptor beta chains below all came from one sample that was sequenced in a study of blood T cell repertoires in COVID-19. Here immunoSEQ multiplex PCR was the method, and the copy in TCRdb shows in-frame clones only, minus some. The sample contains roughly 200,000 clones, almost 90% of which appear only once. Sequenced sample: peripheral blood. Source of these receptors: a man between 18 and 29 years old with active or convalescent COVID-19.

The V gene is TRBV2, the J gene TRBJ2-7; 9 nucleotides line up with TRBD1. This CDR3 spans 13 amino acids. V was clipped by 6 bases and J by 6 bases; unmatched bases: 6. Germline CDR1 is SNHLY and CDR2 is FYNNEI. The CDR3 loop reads CASRGTGLIEQYF. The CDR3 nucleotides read TGTGCCAGCAGAGGGACAGGGCTAATCGAGCAGTACTTC.

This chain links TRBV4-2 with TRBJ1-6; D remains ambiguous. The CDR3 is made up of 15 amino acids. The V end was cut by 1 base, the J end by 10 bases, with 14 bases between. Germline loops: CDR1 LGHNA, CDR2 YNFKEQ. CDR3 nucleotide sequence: TGTGCCAGCAGCCAAGTGGGAGATTCCCACTCACCCCTCCACTTT. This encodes CASSQVGDSHSPLHF.

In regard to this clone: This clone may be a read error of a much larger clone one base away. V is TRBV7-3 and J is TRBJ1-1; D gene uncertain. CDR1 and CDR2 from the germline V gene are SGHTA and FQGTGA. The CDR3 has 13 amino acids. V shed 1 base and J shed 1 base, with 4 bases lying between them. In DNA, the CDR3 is TGTGCCAGCAGCTTAAACTGGAACACTGAAGCTTTCTTT. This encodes CASSLNWNTEAFF.

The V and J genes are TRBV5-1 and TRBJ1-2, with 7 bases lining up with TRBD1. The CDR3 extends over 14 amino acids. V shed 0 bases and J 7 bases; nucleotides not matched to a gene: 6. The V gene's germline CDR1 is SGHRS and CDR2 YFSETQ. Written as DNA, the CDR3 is TGCGCCAGCAGCTTGGAGACAGGGCGGGCTGGCTACACCTTC. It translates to CASSLETGRAGYTF. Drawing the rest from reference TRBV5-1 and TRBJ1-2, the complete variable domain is KAGVTQTPRYLIKTRGQQVTLSCSPISGHRSVSWYQQTPGQGLQFLFEYFSETQRNKGNFPGRFSGRQFSNSRSEMNVSTLELGDSALYLCASSLETGRAGYTFGSGTRLTVV.

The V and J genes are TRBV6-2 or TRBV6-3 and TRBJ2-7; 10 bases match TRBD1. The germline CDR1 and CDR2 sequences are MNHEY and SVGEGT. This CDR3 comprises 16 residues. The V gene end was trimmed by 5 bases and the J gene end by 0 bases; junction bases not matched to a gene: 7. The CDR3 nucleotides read TGTGCCAGCAGTCGGTCCGGGACAGGGGACTCCTACGAGCAGTACTTC. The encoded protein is CASSRSGTGDSYEQYF.

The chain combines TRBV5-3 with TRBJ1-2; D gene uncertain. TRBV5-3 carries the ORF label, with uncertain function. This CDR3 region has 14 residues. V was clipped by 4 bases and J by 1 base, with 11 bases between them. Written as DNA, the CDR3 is TGTGCCAGAAGCGCGGTATATTTTAACTATGGCTACACCTTC. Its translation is CARSAVYFNYGYTF.

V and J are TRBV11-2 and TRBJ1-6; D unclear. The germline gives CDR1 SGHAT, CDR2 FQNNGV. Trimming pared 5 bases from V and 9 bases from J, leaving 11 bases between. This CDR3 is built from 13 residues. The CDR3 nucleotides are TGTGCCAGCAGCCTCACCGAGGGTTCACCCCTCCACTTT. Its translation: CASSLTEGSPLHF.

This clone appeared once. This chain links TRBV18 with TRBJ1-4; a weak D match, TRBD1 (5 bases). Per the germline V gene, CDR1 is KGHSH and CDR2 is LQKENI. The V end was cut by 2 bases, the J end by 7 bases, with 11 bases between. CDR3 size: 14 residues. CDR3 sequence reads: CASSPFDGGEKLFF. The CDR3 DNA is TGTGCCAGCTCACCATTCGACGGGGGTGAAAAACTGTTTTTT. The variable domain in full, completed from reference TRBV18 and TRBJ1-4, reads NAGVMQNPRHLVRRRGQEARLRCSPMKGHSHVYWYRQLPEEGLKFMVYLQKENIIDESGMPKERFSAEFPKEGPSILRIQQVVRGDSAAYFCASSPFDGGEKLFFGSGTQLSVL.

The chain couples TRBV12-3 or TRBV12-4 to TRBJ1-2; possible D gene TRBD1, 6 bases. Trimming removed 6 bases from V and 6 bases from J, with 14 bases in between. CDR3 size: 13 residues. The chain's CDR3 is CASSGTSVDGYTF. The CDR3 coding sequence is TGTGCCAGCAGCGGGACAAGCGTGGATGGCTACACCTTC.

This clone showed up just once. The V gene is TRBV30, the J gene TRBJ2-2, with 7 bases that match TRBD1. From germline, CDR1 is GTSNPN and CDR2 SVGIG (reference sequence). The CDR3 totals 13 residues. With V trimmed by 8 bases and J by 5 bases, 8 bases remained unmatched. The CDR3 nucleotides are TGTGCCCATTCGCTACAGGGGACCGGGGAGCTGTTTTTT. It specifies CAHSLQGTGELFF.

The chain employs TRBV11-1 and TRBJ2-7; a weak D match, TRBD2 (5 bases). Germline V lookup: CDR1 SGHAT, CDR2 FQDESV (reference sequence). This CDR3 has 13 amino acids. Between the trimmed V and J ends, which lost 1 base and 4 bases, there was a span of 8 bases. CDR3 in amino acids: CASSLGRDYEQYF. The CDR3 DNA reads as TGTGCCAGCAGCTTAGGACGGGATTACGAGCAGTACTTC.

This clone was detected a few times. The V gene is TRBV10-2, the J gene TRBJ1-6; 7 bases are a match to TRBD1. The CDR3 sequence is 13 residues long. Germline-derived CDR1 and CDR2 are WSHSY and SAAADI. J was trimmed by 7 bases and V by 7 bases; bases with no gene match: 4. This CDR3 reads CASTRGRNSPLHF. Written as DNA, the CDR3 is TGCGCCAGCACCAGGGGGAGAAATTCACCCCTCCACTTT.

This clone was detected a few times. CDR3 protein: CAWNPLTGGEGGAFF. CDR3 bases: TGTGCCTGGAATCCCCTAACAGGGGGCGAGGGGGGAGCTTTCTTT. The chain joins TRBV30 to TRBJ1-1; TRBD1 agrees at 9 bases. This CDR3 has 15 amino acids. V gave up 4 bases and J gave up 10 bases; unmatched junction bases: 16. Germline V gives CDR1 GTSNPN, CDR2 SVGIG (reference sequence).